This TCR beta chain is from a study of blood T cells in healthy people across ages. Alongside a J-beta primer mix, a sample-barcoded 5' primer served in a second PCR lasting 7 to 11 cycles. One entry per CDR3 protein, called by TCRdb with MiXCR from the 5' RACE reads. The data hold 750,000 to 950,000 distinct CDR3 sequences, with about 29% observed a single time. The CDR3 has 15 residues. Germline assignment: CDR1 SGHDN and CDR2 FVKESK. The J segment lost 3 bases and the V segment lost 3 bases, leaving 8 bases of the junction unmatched. This sample was also put to use in a study of T cells of mothers and their children.

This sequence was found in a woman in her forties in good health. The chain carries TRBV14 and TRBJ2-7; TRBD1 aligns across 7 bases. The sequenced sample was blood. The DNA for the CDR3 is TGTGCCAGCAGCCACGGACAGGCCTCCGTCTACGAGCAGTACTTC. This sequence encodes CASSHGQASVYEQYF.